This T cell receptor beta chain is from a study of OX40 agonist ivuxolimab in advanced cancers. Study in general: It was ivuxolimab, an agonistic anti-OX40 (CD134) antibody, that patients were treated with.

Profiled with immunoSEQ multiplex PCR; TCRdb holds only in-frame clones, not every one. The data contain about 78,000 clones, about 80% of them seen just once; the ten biggest clones take up about 0.44%. The study, taken as a whole, reports: CD4+ and CD8+ blood T cells expanded clonally by week 6 at 0.1 to 3.0 mg/kg.

The germline V gene encodes CDR1 ENHRY and CDR2 SYGVKD. Trimming cost V 6 bases and J 2 bases, with 10 bases left between them. This CDR3 comprises 14 residues. As regards this clone: Its cognate antigen is unknown.

The V and J genes are TRBV10-3 and TRBJ1-4; D is unresolved. Material: CD4+ or CD8+ T cells sorted from blood, obtained in a trial of the OX40 agonist ivuxolimab. This sequence originates from an adult with an advanced solid tumor such as melanoma, head and neck, liver or kidney cancer. CDR3 sequence reads: CAIRGSGTNEKLFF. CDR3 bases: TGTGCCATCAGGGGGTCGGGGACTAATGAAAAACTGTTTTTT.